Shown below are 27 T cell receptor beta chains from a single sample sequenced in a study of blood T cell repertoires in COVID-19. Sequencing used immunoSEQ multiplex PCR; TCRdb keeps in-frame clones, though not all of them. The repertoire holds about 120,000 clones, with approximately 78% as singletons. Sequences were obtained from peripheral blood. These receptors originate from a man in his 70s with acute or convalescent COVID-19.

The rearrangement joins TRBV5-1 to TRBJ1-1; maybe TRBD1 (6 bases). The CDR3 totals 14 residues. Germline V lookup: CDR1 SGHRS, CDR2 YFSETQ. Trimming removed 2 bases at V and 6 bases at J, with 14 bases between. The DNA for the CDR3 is TGCGCCAGCAGCTTTATTCCGTCAGGGGCTGAAGCTTTCTTT. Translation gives CASSFIPSGAEAFF. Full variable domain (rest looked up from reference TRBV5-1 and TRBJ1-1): KAGVTQTPRYLIKTRGQQVTLSCSPISGHRSVSWYQQTPGQGLQFLFEYFSETQRNKGNFPGRFSGRQFSNSRSEMNVSTLELGDSALYLCASSFIPSGAEAFFGQGTRLTVV.

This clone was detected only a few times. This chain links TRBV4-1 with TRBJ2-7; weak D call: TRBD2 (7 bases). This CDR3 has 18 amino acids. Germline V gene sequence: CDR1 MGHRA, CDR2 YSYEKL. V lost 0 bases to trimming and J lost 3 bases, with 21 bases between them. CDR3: CASSQDPRGAGPNYEQYF. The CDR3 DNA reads TGCGCCAGCAGCCAAGATCCCCGGGGGGCCGGGCCGAACTACGAGCAGTACTTC.

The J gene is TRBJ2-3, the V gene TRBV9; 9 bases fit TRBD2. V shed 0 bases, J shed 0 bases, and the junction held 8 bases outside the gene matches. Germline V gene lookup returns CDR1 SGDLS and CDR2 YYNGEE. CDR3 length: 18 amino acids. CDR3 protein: CASSVGSGGSSSTDTQYF. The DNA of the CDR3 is TGTGCCAGCAGCGTAGGTAGCGGGGGTTCATCTAGCACAGATACGCAGTATTTT.

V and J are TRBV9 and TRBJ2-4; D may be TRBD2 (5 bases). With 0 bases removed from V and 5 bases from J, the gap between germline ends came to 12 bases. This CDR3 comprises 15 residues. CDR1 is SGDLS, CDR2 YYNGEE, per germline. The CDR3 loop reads CASSVATGNENIQYF. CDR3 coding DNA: TGTGCCAGCAGCGTAGCTACGGGAAACGAAAACATTCAGTACTTC.

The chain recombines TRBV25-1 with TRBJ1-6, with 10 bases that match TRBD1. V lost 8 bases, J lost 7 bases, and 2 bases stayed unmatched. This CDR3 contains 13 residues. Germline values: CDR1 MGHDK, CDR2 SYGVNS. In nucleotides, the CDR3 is TGTGCCAGCGGGGACAGGGGAAATTCACCCCTCCACTTT. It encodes CASGDRGNSPLHF.

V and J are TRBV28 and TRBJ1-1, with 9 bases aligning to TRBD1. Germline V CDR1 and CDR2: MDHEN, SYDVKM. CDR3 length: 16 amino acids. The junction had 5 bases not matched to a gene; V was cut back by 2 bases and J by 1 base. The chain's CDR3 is CASSLGQGLGNTEAFF. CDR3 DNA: TGTGCCAGCAGTTTAGGACAGGGGCTCGGGAACACTGAAGCTTTCTTT.

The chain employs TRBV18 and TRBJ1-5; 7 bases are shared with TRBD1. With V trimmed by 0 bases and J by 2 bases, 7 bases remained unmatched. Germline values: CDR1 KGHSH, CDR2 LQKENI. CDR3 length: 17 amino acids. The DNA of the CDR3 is TGTGCCAGCTCACCACCTGTGGACAGGCCTCGCAATCAGCCCCAGCATTTT. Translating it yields CASSPPVDRPRNQPQHF.

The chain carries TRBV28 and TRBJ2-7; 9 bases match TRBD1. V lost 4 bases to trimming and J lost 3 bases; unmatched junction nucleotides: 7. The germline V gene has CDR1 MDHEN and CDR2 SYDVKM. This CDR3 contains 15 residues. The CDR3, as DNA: TGTGCCAGCAGTTGGTCCCGGACAGGGGTCTACGAGCAGTACTTC. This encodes CASSWSRTGVYEQYF.

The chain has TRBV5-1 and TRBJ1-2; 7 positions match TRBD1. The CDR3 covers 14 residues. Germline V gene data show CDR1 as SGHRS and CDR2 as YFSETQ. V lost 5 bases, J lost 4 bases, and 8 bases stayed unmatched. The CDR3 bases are TGCGCCAGCAGGGACAGGTCGGGTACCTATGGCTACACCTTC. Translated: CASRDRSGTYGYTF.

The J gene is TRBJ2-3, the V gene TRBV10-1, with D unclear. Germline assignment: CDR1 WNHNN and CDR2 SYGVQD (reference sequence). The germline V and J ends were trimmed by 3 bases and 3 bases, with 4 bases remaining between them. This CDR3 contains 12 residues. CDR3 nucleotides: TGCGCCAGCAGTGACAGTACAGATACGCAGTATTTT. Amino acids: CASSDSTDTQYF.

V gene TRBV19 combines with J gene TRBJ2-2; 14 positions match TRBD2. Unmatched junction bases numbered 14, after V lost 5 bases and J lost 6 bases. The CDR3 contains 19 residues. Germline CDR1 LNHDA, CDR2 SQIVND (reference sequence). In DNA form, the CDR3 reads TGTGCCAGTAGTTTCGCGGGACTAGCGGGAGAGGGGCGAGCCGGGGAGCTGTTTTTT. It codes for CASSFAGLAGEGRAGELFF. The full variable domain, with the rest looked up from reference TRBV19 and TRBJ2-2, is DGGITQSPKYLFRKEGQNVTLSCEQNLNHDAMYWYRQDPGQGLRLIYYSQIVNDFQKGDIAEGYSVSREKKESFPLTVTSAQKNPTAFYLCASSFAGLAGEGRAGELFFGEGSRLTVL.

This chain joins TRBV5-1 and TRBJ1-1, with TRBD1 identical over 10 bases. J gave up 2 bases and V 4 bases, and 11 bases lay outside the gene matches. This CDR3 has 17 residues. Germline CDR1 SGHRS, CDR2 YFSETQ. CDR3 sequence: CASSQLTGGGVNTEAFF. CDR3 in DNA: TGCGCCAGCAGCCAGCTGACAGGGGGCGGAGTAAACACTGAAGCTTTCTTT.

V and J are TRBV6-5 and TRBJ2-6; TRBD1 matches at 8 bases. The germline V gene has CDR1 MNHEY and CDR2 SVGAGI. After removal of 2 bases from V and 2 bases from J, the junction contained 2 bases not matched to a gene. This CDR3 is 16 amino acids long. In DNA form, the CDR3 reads TGTGCCAGCAGTTACGTACAGGGGGCTGGGGCCAACGTCCTGACTTTC. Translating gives CASSYVQGAGANVLTF.

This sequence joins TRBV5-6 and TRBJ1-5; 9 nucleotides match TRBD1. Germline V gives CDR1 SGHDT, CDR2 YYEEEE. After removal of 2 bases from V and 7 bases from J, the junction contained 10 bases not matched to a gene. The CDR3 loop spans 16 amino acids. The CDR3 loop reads CASSFGLTGGRQPQHF. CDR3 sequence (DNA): TGTGCCAGCAGCTTTGGGCTCACAGGGGGCAGACAGCCCCAGCATTTT.

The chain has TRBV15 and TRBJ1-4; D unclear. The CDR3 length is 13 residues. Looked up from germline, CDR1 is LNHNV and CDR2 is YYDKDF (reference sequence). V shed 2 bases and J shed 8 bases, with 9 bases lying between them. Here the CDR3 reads CATSRQAYEKLFF. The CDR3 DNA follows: TGTGCCACCAGCAGACAGGCGTACGAAAAACTGTTTTTT.

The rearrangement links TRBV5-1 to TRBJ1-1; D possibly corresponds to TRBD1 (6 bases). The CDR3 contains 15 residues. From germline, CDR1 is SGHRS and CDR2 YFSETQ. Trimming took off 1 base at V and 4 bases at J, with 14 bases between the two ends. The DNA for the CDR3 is TGCGCCAGCAGCTTGTTAGGGGGTGGTGGCACTGAAGCTTTCTTT. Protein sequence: CASSLLGGGGTEAFF. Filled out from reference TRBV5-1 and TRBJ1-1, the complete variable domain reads KAGVTQTPRYLIKTRGQQVTLSCSPISGHRSVSWYQQTPGQGLQFLFEYFSETQRNKGNFPGRFSGRQFSNSRSEMNVSTLELGDSALYLCASSLLGGGGTEAFFGQGTRLTVV.

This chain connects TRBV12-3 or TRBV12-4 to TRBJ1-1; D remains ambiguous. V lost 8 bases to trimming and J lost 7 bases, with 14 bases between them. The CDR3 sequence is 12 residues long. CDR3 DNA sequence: TGTGCCAGCTCCTCCCGGAGTTTTGAAGCTTTCTTT. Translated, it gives CASSSRSFEAFF.

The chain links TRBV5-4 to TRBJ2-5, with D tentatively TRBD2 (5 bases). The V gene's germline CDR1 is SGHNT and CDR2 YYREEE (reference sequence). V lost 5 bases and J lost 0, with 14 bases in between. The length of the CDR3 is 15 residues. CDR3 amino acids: CASSYPGLNQETQYF. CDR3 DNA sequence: TGTGCCAGCAGTTATCCGGGATTAAACCAAGAGACCCAGTACTTC.

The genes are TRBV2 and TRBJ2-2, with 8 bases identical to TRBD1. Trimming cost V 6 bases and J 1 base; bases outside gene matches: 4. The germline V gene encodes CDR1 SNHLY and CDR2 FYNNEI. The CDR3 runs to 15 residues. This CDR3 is CASSSGTGNTGELFF. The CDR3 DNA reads TGTGCCAGCAGCTCCGGGACAGGGAACACCGGGGAGCTGTTTTTT. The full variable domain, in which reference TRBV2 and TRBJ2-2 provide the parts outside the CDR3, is EPEVTQTPSHQVTQMGQEVILRCVPISNHLYFYWYRQILGQKVEFLVSFYNNEISEKSEIFDDQFSVERPDGSNFTLKIRSTKLEDSAMYFCASSSGTGNTGELFFGEGSRLTVL.

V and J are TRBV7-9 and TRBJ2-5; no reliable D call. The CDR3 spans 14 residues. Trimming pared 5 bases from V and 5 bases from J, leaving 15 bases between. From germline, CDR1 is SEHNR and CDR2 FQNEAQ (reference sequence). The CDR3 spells CASSAPMGSETQYF. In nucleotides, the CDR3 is TGTGCCAGCAGCGCCCCCATGGGCTCGGAGACCCAGTACTTC.

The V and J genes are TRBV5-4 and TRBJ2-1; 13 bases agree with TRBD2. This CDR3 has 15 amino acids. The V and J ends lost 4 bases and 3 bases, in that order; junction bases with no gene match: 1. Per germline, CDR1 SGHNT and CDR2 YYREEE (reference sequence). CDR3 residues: CASSTSGRVYNEQFF. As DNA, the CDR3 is TGTGCCAGCAGCACTAGCGGGAGGGTCTACAATGAGCAGTTCTTC.

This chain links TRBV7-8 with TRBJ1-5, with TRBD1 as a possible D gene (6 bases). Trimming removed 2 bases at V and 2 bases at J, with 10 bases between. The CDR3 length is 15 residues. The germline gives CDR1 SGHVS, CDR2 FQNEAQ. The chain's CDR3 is CASSLSGVGNQPQHF. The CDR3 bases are TGTGCCAGCAGCTTATCAGGGGTGGGCAATCAGCCCCAGCATTTT.

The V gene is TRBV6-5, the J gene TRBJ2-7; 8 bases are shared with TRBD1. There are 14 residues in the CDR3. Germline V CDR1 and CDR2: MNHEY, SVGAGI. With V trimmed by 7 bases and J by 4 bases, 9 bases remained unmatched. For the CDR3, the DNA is TGTGCCAGCACTTTACAGGGGGAGGCTTACGAGCAGTACTTC. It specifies CASTLQGEAYEQYF.

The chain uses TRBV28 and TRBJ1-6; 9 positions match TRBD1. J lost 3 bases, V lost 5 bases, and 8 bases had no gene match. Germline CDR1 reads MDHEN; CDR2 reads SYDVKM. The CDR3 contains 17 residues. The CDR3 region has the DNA TGTGCCAGCAGTCTCCCGGGACAGGGCTACTATAATTCACCCCTCCACTTT. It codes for CASSLPGQGYYNSPLHF.

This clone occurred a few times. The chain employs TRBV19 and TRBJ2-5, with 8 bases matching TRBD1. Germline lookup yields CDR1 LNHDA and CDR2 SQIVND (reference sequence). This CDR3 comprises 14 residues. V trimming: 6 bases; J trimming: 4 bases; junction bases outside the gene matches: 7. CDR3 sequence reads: CASRAGGLGETQYF. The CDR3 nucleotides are TGTGCCAGTAGAGCAGGGGGCTTAGGAGAGACCCAGTACTTC. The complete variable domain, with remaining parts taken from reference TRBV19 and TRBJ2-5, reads DGGITQSPKYLFRKEGQNVTLSCEQNLNHDAMYWYRQDPGQGLRLIYYSQIVNDFQKGDIAEGYSVSREKKESFPLTVTSAQKNPTAFYLCASRAGGLGETQYFGPGTRLLVL.

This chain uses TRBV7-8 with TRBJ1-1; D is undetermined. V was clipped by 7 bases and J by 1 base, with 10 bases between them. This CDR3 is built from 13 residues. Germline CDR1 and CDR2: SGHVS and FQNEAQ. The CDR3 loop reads CASIRGGNTEAFF. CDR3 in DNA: TGTGCCAGCATACGAGGCGGGAACACTGAAGCTTTCTTT.

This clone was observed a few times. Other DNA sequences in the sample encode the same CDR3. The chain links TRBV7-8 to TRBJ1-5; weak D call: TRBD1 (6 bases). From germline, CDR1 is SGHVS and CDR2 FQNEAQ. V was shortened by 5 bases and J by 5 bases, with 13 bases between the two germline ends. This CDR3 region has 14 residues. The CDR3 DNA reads TGTGCCAGCAGCCCCGGGGGGGGCCATCAGCCCCAGCATTTT. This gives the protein CASSPGGGHQPQHF.